The source of this T cell receptor (beta chain) is a study of blood T cell repertoires in COVID-19. Deletions cut 4 bases from V and 0 bases from J, with 11 bases between. This CDR3 is 15 amino acids long. Germline CDR1 reads SGDLS; CDR2 reads YYNGEE. Authors' methods: Reference gene primer amplification gave estimated nucleated cell counts. The data were produced by immunoSEQ multiplex PCR, yet TCRdb's version contains in-frame clones alone and is incomplete. That table is the source of V, J and clone size, and D and trimming were worked out from the DNA. The sample has hundreds of thousands of clones, approximately 88% seen once.

The chain joins TRBV9 to TRBJ1-3; perhaps TRBD1 as D (6 bases). The clonotype originates from a man in his 60s who had recovered from COVID-19. Sample: peripheral blood. The CDR3 region is CASSPGQVSGNTIYF. CDR3 in DNA: TGTGCCAGCAGCCCGGGACAAGTCTCTGGAAACACCATATATTTT.